This record looks at one TCR beta chain sequence and its context. The antigen is not known. The data are from a study of T cell responses to AZD1222 COVID-19 vaccine. The repertoire was sequenced with immunoSEQ multiplex PCR; TCRdb's copy has only in-frame clones and lacks some. The repertoire includes 65,000 to 80,000 clones, 87% of them detected once, and roughly 24% sits in the top ten. Trimming took 6 bases from V and 7 from J, leaving 12 bases between them. The CDR3 totals 12 residues. Study conclusions and caveats: After two AZD1222 doses, spike-specific TCR breadth and depth rose versus day 0.

This chain links TRBV12-3 or TRBV12-4 with TRBJ1-2, with TRBD1 as a possible D gene (5 bases). The sequence was obtained from an adult in good health. The source was peripheral blood, collected on day 0 of AZD1222 vaccination. CDR3 sequence: CASSLEGSGYTF. CDR3 DNA sequence: TGTGCCAGCAGCCTGGAGGGGAGTGGCTACACCTTC.